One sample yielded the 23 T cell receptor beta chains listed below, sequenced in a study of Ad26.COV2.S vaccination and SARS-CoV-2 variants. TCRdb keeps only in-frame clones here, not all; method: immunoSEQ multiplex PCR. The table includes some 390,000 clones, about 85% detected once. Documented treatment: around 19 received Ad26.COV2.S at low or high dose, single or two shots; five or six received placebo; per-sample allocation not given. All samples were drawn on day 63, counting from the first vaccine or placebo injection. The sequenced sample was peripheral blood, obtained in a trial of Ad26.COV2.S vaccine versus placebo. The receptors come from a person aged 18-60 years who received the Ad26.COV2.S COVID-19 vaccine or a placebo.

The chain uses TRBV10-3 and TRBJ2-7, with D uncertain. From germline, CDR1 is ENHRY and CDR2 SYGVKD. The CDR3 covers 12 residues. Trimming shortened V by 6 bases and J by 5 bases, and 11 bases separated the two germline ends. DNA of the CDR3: TGTGCCATCAGCAAAGACGGACACGAGCAGTACTTC. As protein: CAISKDGHEQYF.

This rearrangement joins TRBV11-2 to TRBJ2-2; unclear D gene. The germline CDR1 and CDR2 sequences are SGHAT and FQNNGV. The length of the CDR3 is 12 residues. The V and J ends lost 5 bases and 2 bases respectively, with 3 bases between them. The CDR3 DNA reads TGTGCCAGCAGCACTAACACCGGGGAGCTGTTTTTT. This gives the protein CASSTNTGELFF. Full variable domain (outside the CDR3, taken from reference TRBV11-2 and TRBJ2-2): EAGVAQSPRYKIIEKRQSVAFWCNPISGHATLYWYQQILGQGPKLLIQFQNNGVVDDSQLPKDRFSAERLKGVDSTLKIQPAKLEDSAVYLCASSTNTGELFFGEGSRLTVL.

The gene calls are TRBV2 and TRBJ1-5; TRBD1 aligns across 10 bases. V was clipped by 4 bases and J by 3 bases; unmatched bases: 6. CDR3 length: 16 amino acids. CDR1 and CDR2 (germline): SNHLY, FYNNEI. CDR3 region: CASSGQGALNNQPQHF. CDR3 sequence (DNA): TGTGCCAGCAGTGGACAGGGGGCGCTGAACAATCAGCCCCAGCATTTT. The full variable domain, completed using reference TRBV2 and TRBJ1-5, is EPEVTQTPSHQVTQMGQEVILRCVPISNHLYFYWYRQILGQKVEFLVSFYNNEISEKSEIFDDQFSVERPDGSNFTLKIRSTKLEDSAMYFCASSGQGALNNQPQHFGDGTRLSIL.

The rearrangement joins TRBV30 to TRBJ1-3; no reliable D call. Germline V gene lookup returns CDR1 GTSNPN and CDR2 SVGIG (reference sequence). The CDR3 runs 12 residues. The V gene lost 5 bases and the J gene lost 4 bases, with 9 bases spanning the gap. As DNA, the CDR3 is TGTGCCTGGGCTCCTAAAGGAAACACCATATATTTT. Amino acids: CAWAPKGNTIYF.

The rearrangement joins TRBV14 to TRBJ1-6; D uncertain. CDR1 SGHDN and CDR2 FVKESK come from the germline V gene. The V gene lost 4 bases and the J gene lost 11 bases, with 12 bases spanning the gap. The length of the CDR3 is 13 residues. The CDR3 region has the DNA TGTGCCAGCAGCCGCTCAGATGGGACACCCCTCCACTTT. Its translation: CASSRSDGTPLHF.

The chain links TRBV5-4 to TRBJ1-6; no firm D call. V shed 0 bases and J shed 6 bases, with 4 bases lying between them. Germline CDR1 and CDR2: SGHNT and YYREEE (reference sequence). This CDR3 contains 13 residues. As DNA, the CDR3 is TGTGCCAGCAGCTTGGAGCTTAATTCACCCCTCCACTTT. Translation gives CASSLELNSPLHF.

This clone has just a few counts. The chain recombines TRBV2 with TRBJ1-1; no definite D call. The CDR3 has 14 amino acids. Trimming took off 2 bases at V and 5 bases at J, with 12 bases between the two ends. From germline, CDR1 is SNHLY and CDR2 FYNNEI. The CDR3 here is CASSERVGRTEAFF. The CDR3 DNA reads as TGTGCCAGCAGTGAAAGGGTAGGCAGGACTGAAGCTTTCTTT.

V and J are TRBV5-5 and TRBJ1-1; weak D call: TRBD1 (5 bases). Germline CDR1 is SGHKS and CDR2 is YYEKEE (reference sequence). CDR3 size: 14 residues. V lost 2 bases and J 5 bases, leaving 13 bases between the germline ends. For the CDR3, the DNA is TGTGCCAGCAGCTTCGGGGCAGGGCGGACTGAAGCTTTCTTT. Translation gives CASSFGAGRTEAFF.

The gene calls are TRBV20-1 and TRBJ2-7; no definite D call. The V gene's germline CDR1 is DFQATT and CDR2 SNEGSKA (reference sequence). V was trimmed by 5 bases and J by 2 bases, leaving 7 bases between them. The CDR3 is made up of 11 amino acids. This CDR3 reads CSARRAYEQYF. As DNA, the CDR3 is TGCAGTGCTCGAAGGGCCTACGAGCAGTACTTC.

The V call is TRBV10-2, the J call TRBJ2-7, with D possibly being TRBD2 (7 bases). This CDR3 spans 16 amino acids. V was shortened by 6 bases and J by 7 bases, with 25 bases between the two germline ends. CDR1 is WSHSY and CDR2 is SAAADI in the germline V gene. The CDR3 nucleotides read TGCGCCAGCAGACCAGAGACGGGGGGCGGAGTAAGTGAGCAGTACTTC. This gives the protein CASRPETGGGVSEQYF.

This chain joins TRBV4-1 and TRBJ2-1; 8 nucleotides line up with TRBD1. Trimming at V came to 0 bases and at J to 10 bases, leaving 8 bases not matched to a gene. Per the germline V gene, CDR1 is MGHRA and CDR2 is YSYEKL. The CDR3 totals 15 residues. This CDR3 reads CASSQDTGQAREQFF. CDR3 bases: TGCGCCAGCAGCCAAGATACGGGACAGGCTCGGGAGCAGTTCTTC.

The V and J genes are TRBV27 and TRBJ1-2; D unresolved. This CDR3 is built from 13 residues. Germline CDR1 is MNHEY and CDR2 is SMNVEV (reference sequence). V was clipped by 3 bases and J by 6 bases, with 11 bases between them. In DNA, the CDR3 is TGTGCCAGCAGTTTGTCCCAAAGACATGGCTACACCTTC. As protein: CASSLSQRHGYTF.

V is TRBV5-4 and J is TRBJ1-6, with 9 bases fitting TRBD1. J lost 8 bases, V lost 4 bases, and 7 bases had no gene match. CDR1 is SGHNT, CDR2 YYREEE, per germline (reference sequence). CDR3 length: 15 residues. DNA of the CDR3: TGTGCCAGCAGCGTCCCGGGACAGGGCGATTCACCCCTCCACTTT. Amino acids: CASSVPGQGDSPLHF.

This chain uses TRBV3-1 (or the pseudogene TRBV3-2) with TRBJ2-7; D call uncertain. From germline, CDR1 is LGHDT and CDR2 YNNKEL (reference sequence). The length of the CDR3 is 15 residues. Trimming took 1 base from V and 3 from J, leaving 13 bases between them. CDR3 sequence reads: CASSQAADALYEQYF. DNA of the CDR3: TGTGCCAGCAGCCAAGCGGCGGACGCCCTCTACGAGCAGTACTTC.

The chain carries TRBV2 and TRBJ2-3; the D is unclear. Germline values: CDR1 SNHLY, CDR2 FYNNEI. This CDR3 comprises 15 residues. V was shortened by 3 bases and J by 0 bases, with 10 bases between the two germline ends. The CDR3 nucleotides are TGTGCCAGCAGTGATGAGAGGTCTAGCACAGATACGCAGTATTTT. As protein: CASSDERSSTDTQYF.

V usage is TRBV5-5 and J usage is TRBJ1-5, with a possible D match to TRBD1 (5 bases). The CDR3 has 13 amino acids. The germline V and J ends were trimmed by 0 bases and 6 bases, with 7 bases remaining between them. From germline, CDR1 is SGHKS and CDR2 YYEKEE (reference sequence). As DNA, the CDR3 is TGTGCCAGCAGCTTGGGGGGGTTTCAGCCCCAGCATTTT. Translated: CASSLGGFQPQHF.

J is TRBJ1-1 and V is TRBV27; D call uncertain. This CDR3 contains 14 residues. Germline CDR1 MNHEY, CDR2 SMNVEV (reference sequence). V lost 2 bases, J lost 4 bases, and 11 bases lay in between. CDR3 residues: CASSLIWGATEAFF. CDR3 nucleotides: TGTGCCAGCAGTTTAATTTGGGGTGCCACTGAAGCTTTCTTT.

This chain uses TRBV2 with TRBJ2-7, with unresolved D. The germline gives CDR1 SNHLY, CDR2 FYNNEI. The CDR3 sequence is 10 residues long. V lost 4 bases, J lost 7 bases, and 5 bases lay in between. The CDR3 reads CASSVFEQYF. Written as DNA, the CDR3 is TGTGCCAGCAGTGTGTTTGAGCAGTACTTC.

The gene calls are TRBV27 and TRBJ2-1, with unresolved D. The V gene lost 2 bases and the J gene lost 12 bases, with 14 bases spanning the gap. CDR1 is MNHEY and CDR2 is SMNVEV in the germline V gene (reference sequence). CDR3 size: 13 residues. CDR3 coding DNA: TGTGCCAGCAGTTTACTAGGGCCGGGTGGGCAGTTCTTC. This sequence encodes CASSLLGPGGQFF.

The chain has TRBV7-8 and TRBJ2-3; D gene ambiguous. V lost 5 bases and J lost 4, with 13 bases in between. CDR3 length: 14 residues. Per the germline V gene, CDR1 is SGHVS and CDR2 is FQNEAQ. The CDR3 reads CASSPPDRADTQYF. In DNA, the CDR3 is TGTGCCAGCAGCCCACCCGATCGCGCAGATACGCAGTATTTT.

CDR3 amino acids: CASSFPPPTDTSSGNTIYF. Here the CDR3 DNA reads TGTGCCAGCAGCTTCCCTCCCCCCACTGACACGAGCTCTGGAAACACCATATATTTT. The rearrangement joins TRBV11-3 to TRBJ1-3; D uncertain. The CDR3 loop spans 19 amino acids. V was clipped by 3 bases and J by 0 bases, with 21 bases between them. Germline V CDR1 and CDR2: SGHNT, YENEEA.

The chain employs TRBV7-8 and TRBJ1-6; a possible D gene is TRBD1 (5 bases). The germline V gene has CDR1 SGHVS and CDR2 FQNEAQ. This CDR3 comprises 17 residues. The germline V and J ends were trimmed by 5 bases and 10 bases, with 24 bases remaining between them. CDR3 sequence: CASSPIRRSQALSPLHF. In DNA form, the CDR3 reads TGTGCCAGCAGCCCTATAAGGAGGTCACAGGCCCTATCACCCCTCCACTTT.

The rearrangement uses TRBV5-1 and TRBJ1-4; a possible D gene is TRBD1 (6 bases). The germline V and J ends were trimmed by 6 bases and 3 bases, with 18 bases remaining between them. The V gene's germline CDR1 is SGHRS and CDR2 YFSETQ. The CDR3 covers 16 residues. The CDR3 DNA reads TGCGCCAGCAAGTACAGGGTCACTCGGGCTAATGAAAAACTGTTTTTT. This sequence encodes CASKYRVTRANEKLFF.